This T cell receptor (beta chain) stems from a study of regulatory T cells in long-lasting Graves disease. Overall study: Duration of antithyroid drug therapy among newly diagnosed Graves' patients was under 3 months.

Germline assignment: CDR1 SNHLY and CDR2 FYNNEI. The CDR3 sequence is 12 residues long. Deletions cut 2 bases from V and 5 bases from J, with 4 bases between. Concerning this clonotype itself: Its antigen is undetermined. A much larger clone lies a single base off, so this may be a read error.

The sample's time point: newly diagnosed GD, antithyroid drugs for less than 3 months. Construction of the TCR library relied on RNA isolated from PBMCs. Overall study results and limits: Newly diagnosed patients had higher TCR diversity than persistent Graves' patients did. A limited number of samples was an acknowledged limitation. TRBV28, TRBJ1-2 and TRBJ2-5 were segments that persistent disease favored.

The TCR beta library used iRepertoire HTBI primers with Arm-PCR amplification of CDR3. Each CDR3 protein gets one entry after TCRdb re-called the multiplex PCR reads with MiXCR. The table lists approximately 310,000 distinct CDR3 sequences, 15% to 20% of them singletons. The sequence derives from a female donor with Graves disease. The sequences come from peripheral blood mononuclear cells (PBMCs), collected at new diagnosis, from a patient treated with antithyroid drugs. V usage is TRBV2 and J usage is TRBJ1-5; unclear D gene. CDR3 nucleotide sequence: TGTGCCAGCAGTGAATGGTATCAGCCCCAGCATTTT. Protein product: CASSEWYQPQHF.